This TCR beta chain originates from a study of identical twins. V shed 2 bases and J 0 bases; nucleotides not matched to a gene: 3. This CDR3 contains 16 residues. TCRdb reprocessed the 5' RACE reads with MiXCR, giving one entry per CDR3 protein. The repertoire includes over 250,000 distinct CDR3 sequences, just under 9.5% of them detected once, and under 7.5% sits in the top ten. These records were also assigned to another study, of yellow fever vaccine responses in identical twins.

The sequencing input was CD8+ T cells sorted from blood. The receptor was derived from a young woman in good health. The chain carries TRBV12-3 or TRBV12-4 and TRBJ2-3; 9 bases line up with TRBD2. The CDR3 is CASSLWRGGSTDTQYF. DNA for the CDR3: TGTGCCAGCAGTTTATGGCGGGGGGGTAGCACAGATACGCAGTATTTT.